This T cell receptor beta chain came from a study of T cell repertoires in cytomegalovirus infection. Background on the study: Public TCR beta signatures indicated both CMV infection and matching HLA type. Study outcomes and limitations: The study found HLA-C-restricted CMV-specific TCR beta clonotypes dominating the ex vivo response. Of the TCR beta families, the public ones yielded a cumulative frequency that identified carriers of CMV plus the relevant HLA.

Germline V gene lookup returns CDR1 SSHAT and CDR2 FNYEAQ (reference sequence). V shed 0 bases, J shed 4 bases, and the junction held 5 bases outside the gene matches. CDR3 length: 15 amino acids. One entry per CDR3 protein results from TCRdb running MiXCR on the reads. The sample carries hundreds of thousands of distinct CDR3 sequences, roughly 18% recorded once. This clonotype was recorded at least ten times. Its antigen is unidentified. Sequencing input: PBMCs. This clonotype originated in a human donor in good health (CMV status not recorded). Some clones in this sample may be carry-over from other donors' samples. This chain joins TRBV7-7 and TRBJ2-7; 8 bases match TRBD1. The CDR3 loop is CASSLAQGASYEQYF. The DNA of the CDR3 is TGTGCCAGCAGCTTAGCGCAGGGGGCGTCTTACGAGCAGTACTTC. Drawing the rest from reference TRBV7-7 and TRBJ2-7, the complete variable domain is GAGVSQSPRYKVTKRGQDVTLRCDPISSHATLYWYQQALGQGPEFLTYFNYEAQPDKSGLPSDRFSAERPEGSISTLTIQRTEQRDSAMYRCASSLAQGASYEQYFGPGTRLTVT.